Below, 18 T cell receptor beta chains from the same sample are listed, as sequenced in a study of shared clonotypes between healthy human individuals. Sequencing was performed with immunoSEQ multiplex PCR; in TCRdb, only in-frame clones are kept and a portion is missing. The sample lists some 1 million clones, more than 60% occurring once. What was sequenced was memory CD4+ T cells sorted from blood. Subset here: CD45RA-negative fraction. These receptor sequences come from a young man in good health.

V and J are TRBV27 and TRBJ2-3, with TRBD1 identical over 8 bases. CDR3 size: 19 residues. From germline, CDR1 is MNHEY and CDR2 SMNVEV (reference sequence). Unmatched junction bases numbered 16, after V lost 3 bases and J lost 2 bases. As DNA, the CDR3 is TGTGCCAGCAGTTTTGACAGGGGTGGTCGGGGGCGAACCACAGATACGCAGTATTTT. This codes for CASSFDRGGRGRTTDTQYF.

A remark on this clone: One end of the junction varies from germline; a read error may be responsible. The genes are TRBV7-7 and TRBJ2-1; TRBD2 matches at 9 bases. This CDR3 contains 14 residues. The germline gives CDR1 SSHAT, CDR2 FNYEAQ (reference sequence). CDR3 sequence: CASSFGGGAYEQFF. The CDR3 coding sequence is TGTGCTAGCAGCTTTGGCGGGGGGGCCTATGAGCAGTTCTTC.

The V and J genes are TRBV7-9 and TRBJ2-5; 8 bases fit TRBD2. The CDR3 contains 17 residues. V lost 5 bases and J lost 0; bases outside the gene matches: 11. Germline values: CDR1 SEHNR, CDR2 FQNEAQ (reference sequence). CDR3 sequence reads: CASSHRVAGGNQETQYF. In DNA, the CDR3 is TGTGCCAGCAGCCACAGGGTGGCGGGGGGTAACCAAGAGACCCAGTACTTC.

The chain carries TRBV29-1 and TRBJ2-7; 9 bases are shared with TRBD1. This CDR3 contains 12 residues. CDR1 and CDR2 from the germline V gene are SQVTM and ANQGSEA. The junction had 2 bases not matched to a gene; V was cut back by 5 bases and J by 3 bases. CDR3 protein: CSVRGQGYEQYF. The DNA of the CDR3 is TGCAGCGTTCGGGGACAGGGCTACGAGCAGTACTTC.

This chain connects TRBV2 to TRBJ1-1; 8 positions agree with TRBD1. This CDR3 has 15 amino acids. The V gene's germline CDR1 is SNHLY and CDR2 FYNNEI. V dropped 8 bases and J dropped 6; count of bases not matched to a gene: 14. CDR3 DNA sequence: TGTGCCAGCGTGGAGCAGGGGGCGAAGACCCCTGAAGCTTTCTTT. Its translation: CASVEQGAKTPEAFF.

The chain employs TRBV5-1 and TRBJ2-5; TRBD1 aligns across 8 bases. Germline values: CDR1 SGHRS, CDR2 YFSETQ. The V and J ends lost 1 base and 2 bases, in that order; junction bases with no gene match: 7. This CDR3 is 16 amino acids long. CDR3 sequence: CASSLTGQVPQETQYF. CDR3 bases: TGCGCCAGCAGCTTGACGGGACAGGTACCTCAAGAGACCCAGTACTTC.

This chain joins TRBV5-1 and TRBJ2-1, with 15 bases aligning to TRBD2. The CDR3 is 15 amino acids. Germline V gives CDR1 SGHRS, CDR2 YFSETQ. Trimming removed 4 bases from V and 10 bases from J; junction bases left unmatched: 6. The DNA of the CDR3 is TGCGCCAGCAGCCCAGGGACTAGCGGGAGGTACGAGCAGTTCTTC. Encoded protein: CASSPGTSGRYEQFF.

The V and J genes are TRBV25-1 and TRBJ2-7; 10 positions match TRBD1. Trimming cost V 8 bases and J 5 bases; bases outside gene matches: 3. In germline, CDR1 is MGHDK, CDR2 SYGVNS. The CDR3 loop spans 12 amino acids. The CDR3 DNA reads TGTGCCAGCCTCGACAGGGGGCACGAGCAGTACTTC. Amino acids: CASLDRGHEQYF.

This clone has a single count. The chain uses TRBV5-8 and TRBJ2-5, with D possibly called TRBD1 or TRBD2 (6 bases each). CDR1 SGHTS and CDR2 YDEGEE come from the germline V gene. This CDR3 spans 14 amino acids. The germline V and J ends were trimmed by 5 bases and 5 bases, with 16 bases remaining between them. The CDR3 loop is CASRLQGLTETQYF. CDR3 coding DNA: TGTGCCAGCAGGTTACAGGGACTGACGGAGACCCAGTACTTC.

This clone was counted only a few times. Other DNA sequences in the sample encode the same CDR3. V usage is TRBV19 and J usage is TRBJ2-7; 11 bases fit TRBD2. The CDR3 is 14 residues long. The germline gives CDR1 LNHDA, CDR2 SQIVND (reference sequence). Trimming cost V 3 bases and J 3 bases; bases outside gene matches: 1. In nucleotides, the CDR3 is TGTGCCAGTAGTATTGGGACTAGCGGCTACGAGCAGTACTTC. It is translated as CASSIGTSGYEQYF.

V gene TRBV6-1 combines with J gene TRBJ2-6; D uncertain. There are 15 residues in the CDR3. CDR1 is MNHNS and CDR2 is SASEGT in the germline V gene. The V end lost 7 bases, the J end lost 0 bases, and 10 bases lay between the germline ends. The CDR3 DNA is TGTGCCAGCAAACTGATGAACTCTGGGGCCAACGTCCTGACTTTC. It is translated as CASKLMNSGANVLTF.

This clone appeared many times. The chain is built from TRBV6-5 and TRBJ2-7, with 8 bases fitting TRBD2. The trim removed 6 bases at V and 4 bases at J, leaving 11 bases unmatched. Germline V gives CDR1 MNHEY, CDR2 SVGAGI. The CDR3 spans 15 residues. The CDR3 nucleotides read TGTGCCAGCAGCCGCGAGTTGGGCGGGGGGTACGAGCAGTACTTC. Amino acids: CASSRELGGGYEQYF.

The table lists this clone with many counts. J is TRBJ1-1 and V is TRBV4-2; TRBD1 might be the D (5 bases). V shed 3 bases and J shed 4 bases, with 12 bases lying between them. Germline assignment: CDR1 LGHNA and CDR2 YNFKEQ. CDR3 length equals 14 residues. CDR3 bases: TGTGCCAGCAGCCAGGGCAGGGTAGGCACTGAAGCTTTCTTT. The encoded protein is CASSQGRVGTEAFF.

The V and J genes are TRBV19 and TRBJ2-6, with 11 bases lining up with TRBD1. J gave up 1 base and V 6 bases, and 8 bases lay outside the gene matches. The germline V gene has CDR1 LNHDA and CDR2 SQIVND (reference sequence). This CDR3 region has 18 residues. This chain's CDR3 is CASSVGQGVFSGANVLTF. In DNA form, the CDR3 reads TGTGCCAGTAGCGTGGGACAGGGGGTTTTTTCTGGGGCCAACGTCCTGACTTTC.

CDR3 residues: CAIASGQGNGEQYF. Written as DNA, the CDR3 is TGTGCCATCGCCAGCGGACAGGGAAATGGCGAGCAGTACTTC. The chain recombines TRBV10-3 with TRBJ2-7; TRBD1 matches at 8 bases. This CDR3 contains 14 residues. The V and J ends lost 8 bases and 6 bases, in that order; junction bases with no gene match: 12. Germline V gene data show CDR1 as ENHRY and CDR2 as SYGVKD.

This chain links TRBV6-5 with TRBJ1-2, with D maybe TRBD1 (6 bases). Trimming cost V 10 bases and J 0 bases, with 18 bases left between them. Germline loops: CDR1 MNHEY, CDR2 SVGAGI. The CDR3 runs 15 residues. The CDR3 is CATRRGGRTNYGYTF. As DNA, the CDR3 is TGTGCCACCCGGAGGGGGGGCCGTACTAACTATGGCTACACCTTC.

CDR3 in amino acids: CASSLASVLSYEQYF. CDR3 in DNA: TGCGCCAGCAGCTTGGCCAGCGTTCTCTCCTACGAGCAGTACTTC. This chain joins TRBV5-1 and TRBJ2-7; D is uncertain. Germline V CDR1 and CDR2: SGHRS, YFSETQ. This CDR3 has 15 residues. Trimming removed 0 bases at V and 0 bases at J, with 10 bases between.

This chain connects TRBV28 to TRBJ2-3; D remains ambiguous. The CDR3 has 13 residues. Per the germline V gene, CDR1 is MDHEN and CDR2 is SYDVKM. The V end was cut by 6 bases, the J end by 2 bases, with 9 bases between. CDR3: CASRVVPTDTQYF. DNA of the CDR3: TGTGCCAGCAGGGTCGTACCCACAGATACGCAGTATTTT.